The subject of this entry is one T cell receptor (beta chain). The source of the sample is a study of blood T cell repertoires in COVID-19. Germline V gene data show CDR1 as SQVTM and CDR2 as ANQGSEA. V lost 4 bases to trimming and J lost 3 bases, with 13 bases between them. This CDR3 has 14 residues. This table comes from immunoSEQ multiplex PCR, and its TCRdb copy is limited to in-frame clones, with some not included. The sample shows roughly 160,000 clones, 85% to 95% of them seen only once. The source material was peripheral blood. The sequence came from a man aged 50-60 years with acute or convalescent COVID-19. The chain carries TRBV29-1 and TRBJ1-5; a possible D gene is TRBD1 (5 bases). The CDR3 is CSVGGGGDNQPQHF. The CDR3, as DNA: TGCAGCGTTGGTGGGGGAGGGGACAATCAGCCCCAGCATTTT.